This TCR beta chain was documented in a study of T cell repertoires in cytomegalovirus infection. Across the study: Signatures in public TCR beta sequences pointed to both CMV infection and matching HLA type.

The germline V and J ends were trimmed by 3 bases and 5 bases, with 10 bases remaining between them. CDR3 length: 13 amino acids. Germline V CDR1 and CDR2: MNHEY, SMNVEV (reference sequence). This clonotype turned up a few times. Its specificity is not known. TCRdb re-analysed the reads in MiXCR, keeping a single row per CDR3 protein. This table has around 120,000 distinct CDR3 sequences, under 30% appearing once. This rearrangement joins TRBV27 to TRBJ2-5; D unresolved. The receptor was isolated from a human donor in good health (CMV status not recorded). Some clones in this sample may be carry-over from other donors' samples. Sequenced material: PBMCs, sequenced either directly or after in vitro stimulation (not recorded which). CDR3 bases: TGTGCCAGCAGTTTCGGTGGACGGGAGACCCAGTACTTC. Its protein product is CASSFGGRETQYF.